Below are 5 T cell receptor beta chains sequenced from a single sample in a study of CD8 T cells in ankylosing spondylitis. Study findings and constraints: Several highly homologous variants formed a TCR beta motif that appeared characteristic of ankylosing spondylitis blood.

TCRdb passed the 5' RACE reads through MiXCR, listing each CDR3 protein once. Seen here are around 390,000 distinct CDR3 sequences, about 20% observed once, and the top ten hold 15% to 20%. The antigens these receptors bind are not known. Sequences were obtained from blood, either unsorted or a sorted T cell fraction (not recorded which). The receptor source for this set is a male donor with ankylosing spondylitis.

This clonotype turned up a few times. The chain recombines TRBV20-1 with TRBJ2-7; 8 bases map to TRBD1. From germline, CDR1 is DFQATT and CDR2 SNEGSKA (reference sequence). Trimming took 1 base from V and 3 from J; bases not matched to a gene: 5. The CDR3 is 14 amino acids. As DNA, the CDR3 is TGCAGTGCTAGAGGTTTTGGGACAGGCTACGAGCAGTACTTC. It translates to CSARGFGTGYEQYF.

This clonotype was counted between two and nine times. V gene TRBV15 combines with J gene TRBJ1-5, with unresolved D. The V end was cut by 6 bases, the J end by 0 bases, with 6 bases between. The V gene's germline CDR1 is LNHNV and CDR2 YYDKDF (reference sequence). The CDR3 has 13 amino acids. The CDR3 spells CATRRASNQPQHF. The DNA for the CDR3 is TGTGCCACCAGGCGCGCTAGCAATCAGCCCCAGCATTTT.

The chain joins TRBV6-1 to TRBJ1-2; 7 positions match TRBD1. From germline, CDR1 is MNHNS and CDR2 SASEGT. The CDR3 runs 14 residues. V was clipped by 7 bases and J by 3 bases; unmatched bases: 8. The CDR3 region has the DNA TGTGCCAGCACCCTAGGGGGCGTCGACTATGGCTACACCTTC. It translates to CASTLGGVDYGYTF.

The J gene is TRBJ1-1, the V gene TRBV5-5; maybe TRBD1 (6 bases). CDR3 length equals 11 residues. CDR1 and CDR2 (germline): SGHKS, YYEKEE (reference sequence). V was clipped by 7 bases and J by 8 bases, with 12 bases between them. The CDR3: CASSDGQEAFF. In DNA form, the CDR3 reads TGTGCCAGCTCCGATGGACAGGAAGCTTTCTTT.

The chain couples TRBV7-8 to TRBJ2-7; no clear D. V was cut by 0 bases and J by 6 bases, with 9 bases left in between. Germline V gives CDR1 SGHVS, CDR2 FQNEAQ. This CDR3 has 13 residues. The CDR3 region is CASSLALGTEQYF. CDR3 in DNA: TGTGCCAGCAGCTTAGCGTTAGGTACCGAGCAGTACTTC.